This T cell receptor (beta chain) was recorded in a study of blood T cell repertoires in COVID-19. Across the study: From the United States, Italy and Spain came samples of acute and convalescent COVID-19. From T cells, B-cell-depleted T cells, or PBMCs came the material, which was cDNA or gDNA.

In the authors' workflow: Scientists estimated how many nucleated cells there were by amplifying reference gene primers. Data came from immunoSEQ multiplex PCR; TCRdb stores just in-frame clones and leaves some out. V, J and clone size were drawn from that table, and D and trimming were deduced from the DNA. The sample holds hundreds of thousands of clones; 89% are singletons and the top ten take 0.95% to 1.5%. This clone appeared a few times. The TCR was taken from a man aged 35-49 years with acute or convalescent COVID-19. The specimen was peripheral blood.

The CDR3, as DNA: TGCGCCAGCAGCTTGGGACAGGGATACTCCTATAATTCACCCCTCCACTTT. Translation gives CASSLGQGYSYNSPLHF. This chain uses TRBV5-1 with TRBJ1-6; 7 bases are a match to TRBD1. Unmatched junction bases numbered 3, after V lost 0 bases and J lost 0 bases. Germline V CDR1 and CDR2: SGHRS, YFSETQ. This CDR3 is 17 amino acids long. Full variable domain (remainder filled in from reference TRBV5-1 and TRBJ1-6): KAGVTQTPRYLIKTRGQQVTLSCSPISGHRSVSWYQQTPGQGLQFLFEYFSETQRNKGNFPGRFSGRQFSNSRSEMNVSTLELGDSALYLCASSLGQGYSYNSPLHFGNGTRLTVT.